This T cell receptor (beta chain) was found in a study of molecular identifiers for immune sequencing clone quantification. Deletions cut 1 base from V and 15 bases from J, with 10 bases between. This CDR3 is 11 amino acids long. Germline V gene data show CDR1 as MNHEY and CDR2 as SVGEGT. Findings and limits, study-wide: Spiked Jurkat TCR RNA originating from one cell could reportedly be identified amid around 1 million naive cells. Because of identical TCR molecules sharing a barcode, sizes of highly expanded clones could be underestimated. More than 98% of effector molecules, versus under 1% of naive-cell molecules, belonged to clones above 20 RNA copies.

Sorting selected naive CD8 T cells with a CD8+CD4-CCR7+CD45RA+ phenotype. TCRdb re-derived calls from the PCR reads in MiXCR, one entry per CDR3 protein. The profile shows 10,000 or so distinct CDR3 sequences, roughly an eighth of them singletons. This clonotype was picked up many times. Its antigen remains unidentified. This chain links TRBV6-2 or TRBV6-3 with TRBJ2-1; the D gene is possibly TRBD2 (6 bases). The sequenced sample consisted of naive CD8+ T cells from blood, with Jurkat cell RNA spiked in. Documented subset: FACS-sorted CD8+CD4-CCR7+CD45RA+ naive T cells. The source is a human donor in good health. Some libraries in this study had Jurkat cell RNA spiked in. The CDR3 coding sequence is TGTGCCAGCAGTTACTGGGGGGTCCCGTTCTTC. Translation gives CASSYWGVPFF.